What follows are 8 T cell receptor beta chains derived from one specimen sequenced in a study of cytomegalovirus exposure and HLA in healthy donors. The table came from immunoSEQ multiplex PCR; TCRdb's copy has only in-frame clones and leaves some out. The sample comprises tens of thousands of clones, approximately 96% of which are singletons, and around 1.5% rests with the top ten. Sequencing was performed on PBMCs. These TCRs come from a woman aged 18 to 35 in good health and CMV-seropositive.

The chain uses TRBV13 and TRBJ2-7; 9 bases are shared with TRBD2. V lost 2 bases and J lost 6; bases outside the gene matches: 2. From germline, CDR1 is PRHDT and CDR2 FYEKMQ (reference sequence). This CDR3 has 13 amino acids. The CDR3 DNA is TGTGCCAGCAGCTTACTAGCGGGAAGCGAGCAGTACTTC. This gives the protein CASSLLAGSEQYF.

The V call is TRBV5-6, the J call TRBJ1-1, with D possibly being TRBD1 (5 bases). CDR1 and CDR2 from the germline V gene are SGHDT and YYEEEE. V was trimmed by 4 bases and J by 7 bases, leaving 17 bases between them. The CDR3 extends over 14 amino acids. For the CDR3, the DNA is TGTGCCAGCAGCCCCGACAGCCTCTCCCATGAAGCTTTCTTT. Protein: CASSPDSLSHEAFF.

This chain connects TRBV10-3 to TRBJ1-1; D remains unclear. CDR1 is ENHRY and CDR2 is SYGVKD in the germline V gene. This CDR3 has 13 residues. With 3 bases removed from V and 5 bases from J, the gap between germline ends came to 10 bases. CDR3 sequence (DNA): TGTGCCATCAGTGATTACGGGGAGACTGAAGCTTTCTTT. Translating gives CAISDYGETEAFF.

This clone was detected only once. The chain combines TRBV7-9 with TRBJ1-1; D might be TRBD1 (6 bases). From germline, CDR1 is SEHNR and CDR2 FQNEAQ (reference sequence). V lost 6 bases, J lost 5 bases, and 22 bases lay in between. The CDR3 consists of 16 residues. CDR3 residues: CASSGTIGGRRTEAFF. CDR3 nucleotide sequence: TGTGCCAGCAGTGGGACTATAGGGGGGCGGAGGACTGAAGCTTTCTTT.

The chain links TRBV5-5 to TRBJ2-7; a weak D match, TRBD1 (6 bases). Germline V CDR1 and CDR2: SGHKS, YYEKEE (reference sequence). V lost 0 bases, J lost 3 bases, and 10 bases lay in between. The CDR3 is made up of 14 amino acids. CDR3 protein: CASSLVTGNYEQYF. Written as DNA, the CDR3 is TGTGCCAGCAGCTTGGTTACAGGGAACTACGAGCAGTACTTC.

This sequence joins TRBV11-2 and TRBJ2-7; D is perhaps TRBD2 (6 bases). CDR3 length equals 13 residues. Germline CDR1 and CDR2: SGHAT and FQNNGV. The germline V and J ends were trimmed by 3 bases and 6 bases, with 12 bases remaining between them. CDR3 amino acids: CASSLLWRVEQYF. In nucleotides, the CDR3 is TGTGCCAGCAGCTTGTTATGGAGGGTCGAGCAGTACTTC. Supplemented by reference TRBV11-2 and TRBJ2-7, the full variable domain reads EAGVAQSPRYKIIEKRQSVAFWCNPISGHATLYWYQQILGQGPKLLIQFQNNGVVDDSQLPKDRFSAERLKGVDSTLKIQPAKLEDSAVYLCASSLLWRVEQYFGPGTRLTVT.

The table lists this clone with a count of one. The V gene is TRBV11-1, the J gene TRBJ2-1; 12 bases fit TRBD2. Germline V lookup: CDR1 SGHAT, CDR2 FQDESV (reference sequence). The CDR3 has 18 residues. With V trimmed by 5 bases and J by 2 bases, 10 bases remained unmatched. This CDR3 reads CASSPGLAGFFTYNEQFF. CDR3 in DNA: TGTGCCAGCAGCCCCGGACTAGCGGGATTTTTCACCTACAATGAGCAGTTCTTC.

The J gene is TRBJ2-5, the V gene TRBV28, with 8 bases that match TRBD2. The length of the CDR3 is 17 residues. CDR1 and CDR2 from the germline V gene are MDHEN and SYDVKM. V lost 0 bases and J lost 5; bases outside the gene matches: 11. The chain's CDR3 is CASSLWGVGTGGETQYF. CDR3 in DNA: TGTGCCAGCAGTTTATGGGGGGTCGGGACGGGAGGGGAGACCCAGTACTTC.